Shown below are 2 T cell receptor beta chains from a single sample sequenced in a study of CD8+ T cells in alopecia areata. Sequencing used cDNA as its template, made by extracting RNA and reverse transcribing it. TCRdb's copy holds only in-frame clones and misses some; the assay was immunoSEQ multiplex PCR. Of 170,000 or so clones in the sample, approximately 55% were seen once. Treatment specified: oral pan-JAK inhibitor, 5-10 mg twice daily. The material was CD8+ T cells sorted from blood, obtained at week 24, from a patient treated with tofacitinib. The source of these receptors is a human donor with alopecia areata.

The chain combines TRBV30 with TRBJ1-5, with D possibly matching TRBD1 (5 bases). The V gene lost 6 bases and the J gene lost 2 bases, with 17 bases spanning the gap. CDR1 and CDR2 (germline): GTSNPN, SVGIG (reference sequence). This CDR3 comprises 15 residues. CDR3 nucleotide sequence: TGTGCCTGTGCCCCCCGGGGACTGGGCAATCAGCCCCAGCATTTT. Translation: CACAPRGLGNQPQHF.

This clone has just a few counts. V is TRBV2 and J is TRBJ1-5; D remains unclear. Germline V gene lookup returns CDR1 SNHLY and CDR2 FYNNEI. CDR3 length: 12 amino acids. The V end was cut by 6 bases, the J end by 4 bases, with 7 bases between. CDR3: CASRRRNQPQHF. In DNA form, the CDR3 reads TGTGCCAGCAGGCGACGTAATCAGCCCCAGCATTTT. The full variable domain, with the rest looked up from reference TRBV2 and TRBJ1-5, is EPEVTQTPSHQVTQMGQEVILRCVPISNHLYFYWYRQILGQKVEFLVSFYNNEISEKSEIFDDQFSVERPDGSNFTLKIRSTKLEDSAMYFCASRRRNQPQHFGDGTRLSIL.